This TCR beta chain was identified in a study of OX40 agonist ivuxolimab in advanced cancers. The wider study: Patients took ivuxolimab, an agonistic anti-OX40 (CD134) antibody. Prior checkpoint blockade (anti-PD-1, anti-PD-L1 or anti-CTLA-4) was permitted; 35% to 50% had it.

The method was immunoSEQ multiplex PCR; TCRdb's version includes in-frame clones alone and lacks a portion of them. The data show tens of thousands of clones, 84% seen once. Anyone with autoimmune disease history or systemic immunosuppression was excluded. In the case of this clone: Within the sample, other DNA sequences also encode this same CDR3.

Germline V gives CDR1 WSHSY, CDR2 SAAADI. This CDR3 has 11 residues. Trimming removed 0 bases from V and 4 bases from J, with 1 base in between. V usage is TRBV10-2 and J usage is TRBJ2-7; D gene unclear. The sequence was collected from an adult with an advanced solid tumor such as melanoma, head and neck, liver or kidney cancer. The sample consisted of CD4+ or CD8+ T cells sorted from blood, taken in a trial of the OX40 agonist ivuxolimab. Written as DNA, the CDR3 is TGCGCCAGCAGTGAGTCGTACGAGCAGTACTTC. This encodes CASSESYEQYF.